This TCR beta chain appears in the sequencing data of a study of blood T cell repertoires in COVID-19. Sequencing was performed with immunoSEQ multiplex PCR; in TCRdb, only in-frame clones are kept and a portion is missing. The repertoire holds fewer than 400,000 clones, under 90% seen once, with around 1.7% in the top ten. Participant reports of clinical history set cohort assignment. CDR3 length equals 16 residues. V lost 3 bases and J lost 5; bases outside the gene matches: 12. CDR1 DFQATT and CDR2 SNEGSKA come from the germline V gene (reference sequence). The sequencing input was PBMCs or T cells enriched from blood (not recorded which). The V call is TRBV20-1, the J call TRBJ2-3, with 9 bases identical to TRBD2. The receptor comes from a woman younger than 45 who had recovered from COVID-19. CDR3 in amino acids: CSASGPGLARGDTQYF. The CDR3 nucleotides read TGCAGTGCTAGTGGACCAGGACTAGCGAGGGGAGATACGCAGTATTTT.